Listed below are T cell receptor beta chains from one sample, sequenced in a study of cytomegalovirus exposure and HLA in healthy donors. Generated by immunoSEQ multiplex PCR, the TCRdb table keeps only in-frame clones and is missing some. The table shows 180,000 or so clones, with 77% occurring only once. The sequencing input was PBMCs. The receptor set was obtained from a man aged 18 to 29 in good health and CMV-seronegative. Each CDR3 is given with its conserved first and last residue. A D gene is named only where the DNA matches it firmly. Size is stated for part of the rows, as once, few or many counts, or as a class when the clone is expanded.

>TRBV7-2|TRBJ2-7|-|-
CASSLENSYEQYF
TGTGCCAGCAGCTTAGAAAACAGCTACGAGCAGTACTTC
>TRBV7-7|TRBJ2-5|-|TRBD1
CASSRTGGQETQYF
TGTGCTAGCAGCCGGACAGGGGGGCAAGAGACCCAGTACTTC
>TRBV11-2|TRBJ2-2|-|-
CASMEGPGELFF
TGTGCCAGCATGGAGGGCCCCGGGGAGCTGTTTTTT
>TRBV7-9|TRBJ1-4|-|-
CASSLAGGSYEKLFF
TGTGCCAGCAGCTTAGCAGGGGGTAGTTATGAAAAACTGTTTTTT
>TRBV10-3|TRBJ2-7|-|TRBD1
CAISEPRDRGHEQYF
TGTGCCATCAGTGAGCCCCGGGACAGGGGCCACGAGCAGTACTTC
>TRBV7-9|TRBJ2-2|-|TRBD1
CSSSWWGQGRNTGELFF
TGTTCCAGCAGCTGGTGGGGACAGGGACGGAACACCGGGGAGCTGTTTTTT
>TRBV30|TRBJ1-4|-|-
CAWSSGQIYEKLFF
TGTGCCTGGAGTTCAGGACAGATTTATGAAAAACTGTTTTTT
>TRBV29-1|TRBJ2-2|-|TRBD2
CSVAGGLAATGELFF
TGCAGCGTTGCGGGTGGACTAGCGGCCACCGGGGAGCTGTTTTTT
>TRBV5-1|TRBJ2-7|few|TRBD1
CASTSPRGRWYF
TGCGCCAGCACCTCCCCCAGGGGGCGATGGTACTTC
>TRBV5-6|TRBJ2-7|-|TRBD1
CASSLAPRQGADEQYF
TGTGCCAGCAGCTTGGCACCTCGACAGGGGGCCGACGAGCAGTACTTC
>TRBV7-9|TRBJ1-2|once|TRBD1
CASSFGQGVNYGYTF
TGTGCCAGCAGCTTTGGACAGGGGGTTAACTATGGCTACACCTTC
>TRBV2|TRBJ2-7|few|TRBD1
CASREPGQGSYEQYF
TGTGCCAGCAGGGAACCGGGACAGGGGTCCTACGAGCAGTACTTC
>TRBV19|TRBJ1-4|-|-
CASSRGRVNEKLFF
TGTGCCAGTAGTCGAGGCAGGGTTAATGAAAAACTGTTTTTT
>TRBV30|TRBJ2-1|-|-
CAWSVLMDNTYYNEQFF
TGTGCCTGGAGTGTACTAATGGACAATACTTATTACAATGAGCAGTTCTTC
>TRBV6-5|TRBJ1-2|few|-
CASSYAALRGYTF
TGTGCCAGCAGTTACGCTGCCCTGCGTGGCTACACCTTC
>TRBV4-3|TRBJ1-3|-|-
CASSQGYGQEGNTIYF
TGCGCCAGCAGCCAAGGATATGGGCAGGAAGGAAACACCATATATTTT
>TRBV27|TRBJ2-1|-|TRBD2
CASSFGLAGYNEQFF
TGTGCCAGCAGTTTCGGACTAGCGGGATACAATGAGCAGTTCTTC
>TRBV6-6|TRBJ1-2|-|-
CASSSGREGGGYTF
TGTGCCAGCAGTTCAGGGAGGGAAGGAGGGGGCTACACCTTC
>TRBV5-1|TRBJ2-5|-|-
CASGLGAFEQYF
TGCGCCAGCGGCCTGGGGGCTTTTGAGCAGTACTTC
>TRBV9|TRBJ2-2|-|-
CASSLYRAGYGELFF
TGTGCCAGCAGCCTTTATAGGGCGGGGTACGGGGAGCTGTTTTTT
>TRBV7-9|TRBJ1-1|-|TRBD1
CASSWGQGANTEAFF
TGTGCCAGCAGCTGGGGACAGGGGGCGAACACTGAAGCTTTCTTT
>TRBV18|TRBJ2-1|once|TRBD1
CASSPLLQGADNEQFF
TGTGCCAGCTCACCATTGTTGCAGGGGGCGGACAATGAGCAGTTCTTC
>TRBV30|TRBJ1-2|-|-
CAWSVGVRRGYTF
TGTGCCTGGAGTGTAGGAGTACGTAGGGGCTACACCTTC
>TRBV6-5|TRBJ2-3|-|TRBD1
CASSRTGSDTQYF
TGTGCCAGCAGTAGGACAGGGTCCGATACGCAGTATTTT
>TRBV9|TRBJ2-1|-|TRBD1
CASSPDRGGLYNEQFF
TGTGCCAGCAGCCCCGACAGGGGGGGGTTATACAATGAGCAGTTCTTC
>TRBV11-3|TRBJ1-4|-|-
CASSFKAGVKEKLFF
TGTGCCAGCAGCTTTAAAGCGGGGGTCAAGGAAAAACTGTTTTTT
>TRBV13|TRBJ1-1|-|TRBD1
CASSWEDRGNTEAFF
TGTGCCAGCAGCTGGGAAGACAGGGGTAACACTGAAGCTTTCTTT
>TRBV7-2|TRBJ2-7|-|TRBD2
CASSLVAGEYEQYF
TGTGCCAGCAGCTTAGTTGCGGGGGAGTACGAGCAGTACTTC
>TRBV27|TRBJ2-5|-|TRBD1
CASSPHGTGTGTQYF
TGTGCCAGCAGCCCTCATGGGACAGGGACAGGGACCCAGTACTTC
>TRBV2|TRBJ2-1|-|-
CASREYSGYNEQFF
TGTGCCAGCAGGGAATACAGCGGCTACAATGAGCAGTTCTTC
>TRBV14|TRBJ2-1|-|-
CASSQESSERYNEQFF
TGTGCCAGCAGCCAAGAATCTAGCGAGCGATACAATGAGCAGTTCTTC
>TRBV6-6|TRBJ2-1|-|TRBD2
CASSDGGATYNEQFF
TGTGCCAGCAGTGACGGGGGGGCTACATACAATGAGCAGTTCTTC
>TRBV4-3|TRBJ1-1|-|TRBD1
CASSQQMNRGFDTEAFF
TGCGCCAGCAGCCAACAGATGAACAGGGGTTTTGATACTGAAGCTTTCTTT
>TRBV12-5|TRBJ1-3|few|-
CASLLSPGNTIYF
TGTGCTAGTCTTCTCTCTCCGGGAAACACCATATATTTT
>TRBV13|TRBJ1-5|-|-
CASSLQGSNQPQHF
TGTGCCAGCAGCTTACAGGGAAGCAATCAGCCCCAGCATTTT
>TRBV19|TRBJ1-5|-|-
CASSLRINQPQHF
TGTGCCAGTAGCCTTCGTATCAATCAGCCCCAGCATTTT
>TRBV10-3|TRBJ2-3|-|-
CAISDQASDTQYF
TGTGCCATCAGTGACCAGGCATCAGATACGCAGTATTTT
>TRBV6-6|TRBJ1-2|-|TRBD1
CASSYPMDRGGYTF
TGTGCCAGCAGTTACCCCATGGACAGGGGAGGCTACACCTTC
>TRBV19|TRBJ2-1|-|TRBD2
CASTPSGRINEQFF
TGTGCCAGTACCCCTAGCGGGAGGATAAATGAGCAGTTCTTC
>TRBV2|TRBJ1-5|-|TRBD1
CASSEDRLSNQPQHF
TGTGCCAGCAGTGAGGACAGGTTGAGCAATCAGCCCCAGCATTTT
>TRBV30|TRBJ2-5|-|-
CAWSVSGETQYF
TGTGCCTGGAGTGTATCCGGGGAGACCCAGTACTTC
>TRBV18|TRBJ1-2|-|-
CASSPPVTGYGYTF
TGTGCCAGCTCACCACCGGTAACAGGCTATGGCTACACCTTC
>TRBV30|TRBJ2-1|-|-
CAWGPGSSSNEQFF
TGTGCCTGGGGACCCGGTTCTAGCTCTAATGAGCAGTTCTTC
>TRBV5-1|TRBJ2-3|few|-
CASSLGTSTDTQYF
TGCGCCAGCAGCCTGGGGACTAGCACAGATACGCAGTATTTT
>TRBV29-1|TRBJ1-2|-|-
CSVETRGYGYTF
TGCAGCGTTGAGACCCGGGGCTATGGCTACACCTTC
>TRBV6-1|TRBJ2-2|-|TRBD1
CASNLQGADTGELFF
TGTGCCAGCAATCTACAGGGGGCTGACACCGGGGAGCTGTTTTTT
>TRBV2|TRBJ2-1|-|-
CASSGWRDGEQFF
TGTGCCAGCAGTGGTTGGAGGGACGGTGAGCAGTTCTTC
>TRBV5-1|TRBJ2-2|few|-
CASSSFGELFF
TGCGCCAGCAGCTCGTTCGGGGAGCTGTTTTTT
>TRBV11-1|TRBJ2-7|few|TRBD1
CASSPSLGQSSYEQYF
TGTGCCAGCAGCCCAAGCCTGGGACAGAGCTCCTACGAGCAGTACTTC
>TRBV9|TRBJ2-5|-|-
CASSRIQQKQETQYF
TGTGCCAGCAGTCGTATACAGCAAAAACAAGAGACCCAGTACTTC
>TRBV18|TRBJ2-7|once|-
CASSPQRDTLYEQYF
TGTGCCAGCTCACCCCAACGGGACACCCTATACGAGCAGTACTTC
>TRBV7-9|TRBJ2-3|once|TRBD2
CASSSGLAGGPDTQYF
TGTGCCAGCAGCTCCGGACTAGCGGGAGGGCCAGATACGCAGTATTTT
>TRBV7-2|TRBJ2-3|-|-
CASSSLFTGTDTQYF
TGTGCCAGCAGCTCCCTTTTCACTGGCACAGATACGCAGTATTTT